One sample yielded the 3 T cell receptor beta chains listed below, sequenced in a study of blood T cell repertoires in COVID-19 (dated by TCRdb to 2019 to 2021). The library was generated by the immunoSEQ multiplex PCR assay. Drawn from immuneACCESS, this table holds only the in-frame rearrangements with V and J called that TCRdb kept. Clones are partly lost; checked studies trace under half to an unresolved V gene and leave the rest unexplained. The sample contains 70,000 or so clones, more than 75% of them found a single time. The top ten clones comprise approximately 10% of the sample. The sequenced material came from peripheral blood. The receptors come from a young woman with acute or convalescent COVID-19.

The gene calls are TRBV4-1 and TRBJ2-6; D is perhaps TRBD1 (6 bases). There are 16 residues in the CDR3. Trimming left V 8 bases short and J 1 base short, with 15 bases between. Germline V gene sequence: CDR1 MGHRA, CDR2 YSYEKL. The CDR3 DNA reads as TGCGCCAGCCAACAGGGCTTAGGGTCTGGGGCCAACGTCCTGACTTTC. This codes for CASQQGLGSGANVLTF.

This rearrangement joins TRBV27 to TRBJ1-2; TRBD1 aligns across 7 bases. The CDR3 spans 15 residues. CDR1 is MNHEY and CDR2 is SMNVEV in the germline V gene (reference sequence). The J segment lost 4 bases and the V segment lost 4 bases, leaving 9 bases of the junction unmatched. CDR3 sequence reads: CASSSHPGGIYGYTF. The CDR3 DNA reads TGTGCCAGCAGTTCCCATCCAGGGGGAATCTATGGCTACACCTTC.

This clone was counted a few times. The chain employs TRBV12-3 or TRBV12-4 and TRBJ2-7; 11 nucleotides agree with TRBD2. The CDR3 spans 13 residues. The V and J ends lost 5 bases and 6 bases, in that order; junction bases with no gene match: 3. This CDR3 reads CASSVLAGVEQYF. The CDR3 DNA reads as TGTGCCAGCAGTGTACTAGCGGGAGTCGAGCAGTACTTC.